The 5 T cell receptor beta chains below come from one sample, sequenced in a study of T cells in Graves' hyperthyroidism and ophthalmopathy. Amplification targeted TCR beta CDR3 regions from RNA transcripts. TCR CDR3 underwent first-round RT-PCR with the HTBI primer set. TCRdb itself ran the multiplex PCR reads through MiXCR, one entry per CDR3 protein. In the table there are approximately 510,000 distinct CDR3 sequences, around 43% of which are singletons. Sequenced input: peripheral blood or thyroid tissue (not recorded which). These receptors came from an adult woman with Graves' disease, either hyperthyroidism or ophthalmopathy (not recorded which).

The chain has TRBV10-3 and TRBJ2-7, with 8 bases identical to TRBD1. Germline V gene data show CDR1 as ENHRY and CDR2 as SYGVKD. CDR3 length: 12 residues. The V segment lost 7 bases and the J segment 5 bases; nucleotides outside the gene matches: 4. CDR3 in DNA: TGTGCCATCAATGGACAGGGTAACGAGCAGTACTTC. Amino acids: CAINGQGNEQYF.

V is TRBV7-6 and J is TRBJ2-1; TRBD2 matches at 12 bases. The germline gives CDR1 SGHVS, CDR2 FNYEAQ. The ends lost 2 bases at V and 0 bases at J; junction bases unmatched: 8. CDR3 length: 19 residues. CDR3 DNA sequence: TGTGCCAGCAGCTTATCCGGGCTAGCGGGAGGGCCCTCCTACAATGAGCAGTTCTTC. Amino acids: CASSLSGLAGGPSYNEQFF.

This rearrangement joins TRBV2 to TRBJ1-2, with no clear D. The CDR3 contains 13 residues. V was pared by 9 bases and J by 0 bases, with 11 bases between. Germline CDR1 SNHLY, CDR2 FYNNEI. This chain's CDR3 is CARSTRANYGYTF. CDR3 in DNA: TGTGCCAGGAGCACCAGAGCTAACTATGGCTACACCTTC.

The chain uses TRBV19 and TRBJ1-2; 7 nucleotides agree with TRBD1. This CDR3 contains 14 residues. Unmatched junction bases numbered 7, after V lost 6 bases and J lost 3 bases. Germline V gene lookup returns CDR1 LNHDA and CDR2 SQIVND (reference sequence). In DNA form, the CDR3 reads TGTGCCAGTAGCCCAGGGGGGGCTCACTATGGCTACACCTTC. This sequence encodes CASSPGGAHYGYTF.

This clonotype was seen repeatedly, ten times or more. The chain combines TRBV11-2 with TRBJ1-6, with D unresolved. The CDR3 totals 14 residues. Per the germline V gene, CDR1 is SGHAT and CDR2 is FQNNGV. V was trimmed by 5 bases and J by 10 bases, leaving 15 bases between them. The DNA of the CDR3 is TGTGCCAGCAGCCCTTGGGAGGCCTCCTCACCCCTCCACTTT. Its translation: CASSPWEASSPLHF.